The 21 T cell receptor beta chains below all came from one sample that was sequenced in a study of T cell responses to AZD1222 COVID-19 vaccine listed by TCRdb under 2021. Library preparation employed the immunoSEQ multiplex PCR assay. In its TCRdb copy, this immuneACCESS table keeps in-frame sequences only and misses some clones. Where compared with another copy, unresolved V genes explain less than half of these, and the others have no known cause. The sample table holds some 140,000 clones, of which roughly 90% were seen once. Of the sample, just over 3% is held by the ten largest clones. The sample's time point label, decoded: baseline before first vaccination. Material: peripheral blood, obtained on day 0 of AZD1222 vaccination. The receptors originated from an adult in good health.

This CDR3 is CASSRIRDKLRNTIYF. CDR3 in DNA: TGTGCCAGCAGCAGGATTCGGGACAAACTTCGAAACACCATATATTTT. The chain uses TRBV5-6 and TRBJ1-3; the D gene is possibly TRBD1 (6 bases). With 4 bases removed from V and 5 bases from J, the gap between germline ends came to 19 bases. Germline assignment: CDR1 SGHDT and CDR2 YYEEEE. The CDR3 spans 16 residues.

This sequence joins TRBV27 and TRBJ1-2; D might be TRBD1 (6 bases). The CDR3 contains 14 residues. V gave up 0 bases and J gave up 2 bases, with 7 bases separating them. Germline V gives CDR1 MNHEY, CDR2 SMNVEV (reference sequence). CDR3 residues: CASSLSGQNYGYTF. The CDR3 nucleotides read TGTGCCAGCAGTTTATCTGGACAGAACTATGGCTACACCTTC.

The gene calls are TRBV3-1 (or the pseudogene TRBV3-2) and TRBJ2-1, with 7 bases that match TRBD2. The CDR3 has 13 amino acids. Losses at the gene ends were 8 bases for V and 1 base for J; bases not matched to a gene: 2. Germline values: CDR1 LGHDT, CDR2 YNNKEL (reference sequence). The CDR3 nucleotides read TGTGCCAGCGGGGGGGGATCCTACAATGAGCAGTTCTTC. Protein product: CASGGGSYNEQFF.

J is TRBJ2-7 and V is TRBV28, with TRBD1 matching 7 bases. The CDR3 covers 17 residues. Germline CDR1 is MDHEN and CDR2 is SYDVKM. Trimming cost V 6 bases and J 7 bases; bases outside gene matches: 21. The CDR3 DNA reads TGTGCCAGCAGAACCCTGTCGTTTGTAGGGGGCGGTGGTGAGCAGTACTTC. This encodes CASRTLSFVGGGGEQYF.

Regarding this clone: The junction and the germline gene differ at one end; a read error may be behind it. The chain combines TRBV29-1 with TRBJ2-3; 12 nucleotides match TRBD2. This CDR3 comprises 14 residues. Germline values: CDR1 SQVTM, CDR2 ANQGSEA. The CDR3 loop reads CSVATSGSRDTQYF. CDR3 bases: TGCAGCGTGGCGACTAGCGGGAGCAGAGATACGCAGTATTTT.

This chain links TRBV30 with TRBJ2-5; D possibly corresponds to TRBD1 (5 bases). The CDR3 covers 13 residues. In germline, CDR1 is GTSNPN, CDR2 SVGIG (reference sequence). With 1 base removed from V and 4 bases from J, the gap between germline ends came to 10 bases. CDR3: CAWSGQSAETQYF. The CDR3 bases are TGTGCCTGGAGTGGACAGTCAGCAGAGACCCAGTACTTC.

V usage is TRBV2 and J usage is TRBJ1-3; no definite D call. The CDR3 totals 10 residues. Trimming stripped 9 bases from V and 2 bases from J, with 2 bases between. Germline values: CDR1 SNHLY, CDR2 FYNNEI. The CDR3 DNA follows: TGTGCCAGTGCTGGAAACACCATATATTTT. Residues: CASAGNTIYF.

V and J are TRBV11-3 and TRBJ2-1; TRBD2 aligns across 7 bases. In germline, CDR1 is SGHNT, CDR2 YENEEA. This CDR3 is 14 amino acids long. Germline trimming cut 5 bases from V and 11 bases from J; bases unmatched to any gene: 12. CDR3 in DNA: TGTGCCAGCAGCGTATCGCCACTAGCGCACAAGCAGTTCTTC. Its translation is CASSVSPLAHKQFF.

The V and J genes are TRBV6-5 and TRBJ2-7; D gene unclear. CDR1 MNHEY and CDR2 SVGAGI come from the germline V gene. CDR3 length equals 14 residues. V lost 8 bases to trimming and J lost 2 bases, with 16 bases between them. CDR3 DNA: TGTGCCAGCTCCCTCGGGTTTAACACCTACGAGCAGTACTTC. It yields the protein CASSLGFNTYEQYF.

The genes are TRBV4-1 and TRBJ2-1, with D uncertain. There are 12 residues in the CDR3. Germline CDR1 MGHRA, CDR2 YSYEKL. Trimming took off 0 bases at V and 10 bases at J, with 7 bases between the two ends. Here the CDR3 DNA reads TGCGCCAGCAGCCAAGATCGGCCCGAGCAGTTCTTC. This encodes CASSQDRPEQFF.

CDR3 protein: CASGFQWLGDRGRSMNTEAFF. The DNA for the CDR3 is TGTGCTAGTGGTTTCCAGTGGCTCGGGGACAGGGGGCGGTCTATGAACACTGAAGCTTTCTTT. The rearrangement joins TRBV12-5 to TRBJ1-1; 12 bases line up with TRBD1. The CDR3 spans 21 residues. Germline values: CDR1 LGHNT, CDR2 FRNRAP. The trim removed 3 bases at V and 0 bases at J, leaving 17 bases unmatched.

The chain employs TRBV12-5 and TRBJ1-1; D remains unclear. Looked up from germline, CDR1 is LGHNT and CDR2 is FRNRAP. Trimming left V 0 bases short and J 1 base short, with 12 bases between. CDR3 length: 16 amino acids. The CDR3 DNA reads TGTGCTAGTGGTTTGGTACAATCGTCACGGAACACTGAAGCTTTCTTT. It yields the protein CASGLVQSSRNTEAFF.

The chain has TRBV7-9 and TRBJ1-4; possibly TRBD1 for D (5 bases). Germline CDR1 SEHNR, CDR2 FQNEAQ (reference sequence). The V end was cut by 5 bases, the J end by 0 bases, with 13 bases between. This CDR3 spans 16 amino acids. CDR3: CASSPGTTATNEKLFF. The CDR3 bases are TGTGCCAGCAGCCCGGGGACCACTGCAACTAATGAAAAACTGTTTTTT. The variable domain in full, with the rest retrieved from reference TRBV7-9 and TRBJ1-4, is DTGVSQNPRHKITKRGQNVTFRCDPISEHNRLYWYRQTLGQGPEFLTYFQNEAQLEKSRLLSDRFSAERPKGSFSTLEIQRTEQGDSAMYLCASSPGTTATNEKLFFGSGTQLSVL.

The CDR3 sequence is CASSQVSSGDNQPQHF. The CDR3 coding sequence is TGCGCCAGCAGCCAAGTATCGTCGGGGGATAATCAGCCCCAGCATTTT. The V gene is TRBV4-1, the J gene TRBJ1-5, with D possibly being TRBD1 (5 bases). V was cut by 1 base and J by 4 bases, with 14 bases left in between. This CDR3 has 16 amino acids. Germline CDR1 MGHRA, CDR2 YSYEKL.

The chain recombines TRBV14 with TRBJ2-7; D is possibly TRBD1 (6 bases). This CDR3 contains 17 residues. V gave up 1 base and J gave up 9 bases, with 25 bases separating them. CDR1 and CDR2 from the germline V gene are SGHDN and FVKESK. DNA of the CDR3: TGTGCCAGCAGCCAAGGTGTAGGGGGTTTCCCTGGGTATACGCAGTACTTC. It specifies CASSQGVGGFPGYTQYF.

V gene TRBV19 combines with J gene TRBJ2-1; TRBD2 agrees at 13 bases. Germline lookup yields CDR1 LNHDA and CDR2 SQIVND (reference sequence). CDR3 size: 16 residues. V shed 5 bases and J 8 bases; nucleotides not matched to a gene: 9. CDR3 amino acids: CASSLRTSGRGDEQFF. CDR3 in DNA: TGTGCCAGTAGTCTTCGGACTAGCGGGAGAGGGGATGAGCAGTTCTTC.

The chain joins TRBV5-1 to TRBJ2-3, with unresolved D. There are 13 residues in the CDR3. V was pared by 3 bases and J by 2 bases, with 7 bases between. Per germline, CDR1 SGHRS and CDR2 YFSETQ. This CDR3 reads CASSSQSTDTQYF. The CDR3 nucleotides read TGCGCCAGCAGCTCCCAATCCACAGATACGCAGTATTTT.

The chain carries TRBV30 and TRBJ2-3, with D uncertain. Trimming pared 3 bases from V and 1 base from J, leaving 14 bases between. Germline CDR1 and CDR2: GTSNPN and SVGIG (reference sequence). CDR3 length: 15 amino acids. Here the CDR3 DNA reads TGTGCCTGGAGAAAAGCGTCTGAGCGCACAGATACGCAGTATTTT. Translation gives CAWRKASERTDTQYF.

The chain joins TRBV4-1 to TRBJ2-7, with 7 bases identical to TRBD2. Germline lookup yields CDR1 MGHRA and CDR2 YSYEKL. This CDR3 has 16 amino acids. With V trimmed by 0 bases and J by 3 bases, 8 bases remained unmatched. CDR3 protein: CASSQDWVGTIYEQYF. The DNA of the CDR3 is TGCGCCAGCAGCCAAGATTGGGTCGGGACTATCTACGAGCAGTACTTC.

The genes are TRBV12-3 or TRBV12-4 and TRBJ1-5, with D unclear. This CDR3 is 13 amino acids long. Trimming took off 3 bases at V and 7 bases at J, with 10 bases between the two ends. Here the CDR3 reads CASSLGGEQPQHF. The CDR3 nucleotides read TGTGCCAGCAGTTTGGGCGGGGAACAGCCCCAGCATTTT.

The rearrangement links TRBV5-4 to TRBJ1-2; D might be TRBD1 (6 bases). V was pared by 4 bases and J by 8 bases, with 18 bases between. The CDR3 consists of 14 residues. Germline V gene lookup returns CDR1 SGHNT and CDR2 YYREEE (reference sequence). The CDR3 loop is CASSQGRQLRGYTF. For the CDR3, the DNA is TGTGCCAGCAGCCAGGGGCGGCAGCTACGAGGCTACACCTTC.